In this sample, the clone carrying this TCR beta chain turned up once. Its antigen remains unknown. This entry belongs to a study of cytomegalovirus exposure and HLA in healthy donors. For the study at large: In a later analysis, the approximately 120 validation repertoires were reported to have used the same platform as the approximately 700 first-cohort repertoires.

Study-level results: The TCR clusters that emerged in the first cohort tended, a later analysis found, to co-occur in the 120 validation repertoires. Despite most TCR sequences being rare, some public TCRs occurred in many donors. There were about 160 TCR beta chains listed as cytomegalovirus-associated.

The CDR3 runs to 12 residues. Trimming removed 3 bases from V and 6 bases from J, with 3 bases in between. Looked up from germline, CDR1 is MNHNS and CDR2 is SASEGT. Clones were sequenced by immunoSEQ multiplex PCR, and TCRdb holds only the in-frame ones, with some missing. Of 150,000 to 200,000 clones in the sample, approximately 87% were seen once. Sequencing input: PBMCs. The chain recombines TRBV6-1 with TRBJ1-6; D uncertain. The origin of this receptor is a woman aged 25 to 39 in good health and CMV-seronegative. CDR3 nucleotide sequence: TGTGCCAGCAGTGAGGGTAATTCACCCCTCCACTTT. Its protein is CASSEGNSPLHF.